Detailed here is one T cell receptor (beta chain). The assay was immunoSEQ multiplex PCR, and TCRdb's table has in-frame clones only and misses some. Of more than 95,000 clones in the sample, roughly 93% were seen once. The source of the sample is a study of control samples from healthy donors and cancer patients. The V and J ends lost 2 bases and 5 bases respectively, with 11 bases between them. The CDR3 is made up of 14 amino acids. Germline assignment: CDR1 SGHRS and CDR2 YFSETQ. The sequence derives from a man younger than 30 in good health. The genes are TRBV5-1 and TRBJ2-1; D gene ambiguous. Specimen: blood. CDR3 sequence reads: CASSFAAINNEQFF. The CDR3 bases are TGCGCCAGCAGCTTTGCAGCAATAAACAATGAGCAGTTCTTC. Based on the CDR3 plus reference TRBV5-1 and TRBJ2-1, the full variable domain is KAGVTQTPRYLIKTRGQQVTLSCSPISGHRSVSWYQQTPGQGLQFLFEYFSETQRNKGNFPGRFSGRQFSNSRSEMNVSTLELGDSALYLCASSFAAINNEQFFGPGTRLTVL.